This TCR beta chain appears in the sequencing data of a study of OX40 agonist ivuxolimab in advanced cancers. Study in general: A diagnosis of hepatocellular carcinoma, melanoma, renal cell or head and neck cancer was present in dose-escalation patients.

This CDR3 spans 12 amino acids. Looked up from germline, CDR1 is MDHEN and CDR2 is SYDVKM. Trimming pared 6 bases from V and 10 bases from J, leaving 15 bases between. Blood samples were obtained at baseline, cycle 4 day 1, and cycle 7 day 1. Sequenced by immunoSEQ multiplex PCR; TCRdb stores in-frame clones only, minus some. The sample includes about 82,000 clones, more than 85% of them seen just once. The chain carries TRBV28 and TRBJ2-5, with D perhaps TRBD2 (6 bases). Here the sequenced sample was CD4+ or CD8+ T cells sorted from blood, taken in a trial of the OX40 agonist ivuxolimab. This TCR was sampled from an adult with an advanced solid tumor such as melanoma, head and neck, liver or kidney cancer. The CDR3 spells CASRRGSRDQYF. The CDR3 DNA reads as TGTGCCAGCAGACGGGGGTCGAGGGACCAGTACTTC. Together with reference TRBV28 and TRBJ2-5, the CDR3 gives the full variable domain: DVKVTQSSRYLVKRTGEKVFLECVQDMDHENMFWYRQDPGLGLRLIYFSYDVKMKEKGDIPEGYSVSREKKERFSLILESASTNQTSMYLCASRRGSRDQYFGPGTRLLVL.